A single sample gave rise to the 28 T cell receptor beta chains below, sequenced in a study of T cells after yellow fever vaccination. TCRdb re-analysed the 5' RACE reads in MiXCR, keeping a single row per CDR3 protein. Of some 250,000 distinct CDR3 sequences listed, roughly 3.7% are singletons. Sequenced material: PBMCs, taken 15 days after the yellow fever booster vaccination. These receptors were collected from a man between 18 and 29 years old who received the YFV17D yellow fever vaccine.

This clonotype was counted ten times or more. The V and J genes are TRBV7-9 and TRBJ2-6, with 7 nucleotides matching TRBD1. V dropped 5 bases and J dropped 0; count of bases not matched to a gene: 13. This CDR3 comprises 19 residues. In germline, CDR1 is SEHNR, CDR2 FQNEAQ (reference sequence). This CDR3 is CASSVSGTDLYSGANVLTF. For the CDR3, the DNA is TGTGCCAGCAGCGTATCCGGGACAGACCTTTACTCTGGGGCCAACGTCCTGACTTTC.

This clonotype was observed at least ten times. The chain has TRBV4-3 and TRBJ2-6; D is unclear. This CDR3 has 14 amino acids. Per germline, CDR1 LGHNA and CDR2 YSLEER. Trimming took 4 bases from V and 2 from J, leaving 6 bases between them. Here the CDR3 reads CASSLNTGANVLTF. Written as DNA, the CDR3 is TGCGCCAGCAGCCTCAATACTGGGGCCAACGTCCTGACTTTC.

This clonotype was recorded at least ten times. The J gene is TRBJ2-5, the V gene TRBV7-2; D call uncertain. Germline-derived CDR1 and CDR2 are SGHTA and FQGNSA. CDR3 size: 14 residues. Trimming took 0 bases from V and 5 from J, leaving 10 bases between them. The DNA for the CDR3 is TGTGCCAGCAGCTTAGCGATGGGCTGGGAGACCCAGTACTTC. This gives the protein CASSLAMGWETQYF.

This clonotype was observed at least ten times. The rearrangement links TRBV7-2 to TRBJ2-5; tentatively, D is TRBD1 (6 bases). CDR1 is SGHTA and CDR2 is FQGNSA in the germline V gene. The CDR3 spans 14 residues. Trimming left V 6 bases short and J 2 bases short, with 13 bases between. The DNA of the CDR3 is TGTGCCAGCAGTGGACAGAAGGTTCAAGAGACCCAGTACTTC. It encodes CASSGQKVQETQYF.

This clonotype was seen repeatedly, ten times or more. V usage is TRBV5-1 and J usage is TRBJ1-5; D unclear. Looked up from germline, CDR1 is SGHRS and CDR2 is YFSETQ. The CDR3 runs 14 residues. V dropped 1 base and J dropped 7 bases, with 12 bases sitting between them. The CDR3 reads CASSLYPLGQPQHF. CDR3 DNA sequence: TGCGCCAGCAGCTTGTACCCCCTTGGGCAGCCCCAGCATTTT.

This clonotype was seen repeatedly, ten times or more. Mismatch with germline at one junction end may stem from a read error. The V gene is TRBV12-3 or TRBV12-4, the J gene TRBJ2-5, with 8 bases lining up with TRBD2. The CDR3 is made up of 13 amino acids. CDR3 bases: TGTGCCAGCAGTCTCAGGACTAGCCCCAGGCTGAACTTC. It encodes CASSLRTSPRLNF.

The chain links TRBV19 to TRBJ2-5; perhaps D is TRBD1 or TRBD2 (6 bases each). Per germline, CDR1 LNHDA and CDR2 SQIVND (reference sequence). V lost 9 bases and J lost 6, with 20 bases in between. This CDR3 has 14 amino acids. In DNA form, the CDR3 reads TGTGCCAGCCGAGGGCTGAGGGGGGCTCAGACCCAGTACTTC. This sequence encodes CASRGLRGAQTQYF.

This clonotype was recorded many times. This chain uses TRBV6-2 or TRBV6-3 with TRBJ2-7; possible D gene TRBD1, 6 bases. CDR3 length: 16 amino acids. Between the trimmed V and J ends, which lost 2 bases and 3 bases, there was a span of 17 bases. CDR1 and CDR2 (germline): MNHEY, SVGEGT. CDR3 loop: CASSYGPWDTLYEQYV. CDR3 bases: TGTGCCAGCAGTTACGGCCCATGGGACACCCTCTACGAGCAGTACGTC.

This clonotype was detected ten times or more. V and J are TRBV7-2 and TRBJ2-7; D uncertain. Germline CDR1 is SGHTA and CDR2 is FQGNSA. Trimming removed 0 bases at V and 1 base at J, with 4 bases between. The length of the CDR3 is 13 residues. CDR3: CASSLAGSYEQYV. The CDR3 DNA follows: TGTGCCAGCAGCTTAGCCGGTTCCTACGAGCAGTACGTC.

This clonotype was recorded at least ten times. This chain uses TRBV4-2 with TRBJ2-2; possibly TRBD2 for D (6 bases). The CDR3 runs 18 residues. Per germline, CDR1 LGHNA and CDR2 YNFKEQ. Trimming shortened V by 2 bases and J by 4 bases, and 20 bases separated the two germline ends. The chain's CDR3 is CASSQLILEGTGTGELFF. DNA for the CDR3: TGTGCCAGCAGCCAATTGATATTGGAGGGGACCGGCACCGGGGAGCTGTTTTTT.

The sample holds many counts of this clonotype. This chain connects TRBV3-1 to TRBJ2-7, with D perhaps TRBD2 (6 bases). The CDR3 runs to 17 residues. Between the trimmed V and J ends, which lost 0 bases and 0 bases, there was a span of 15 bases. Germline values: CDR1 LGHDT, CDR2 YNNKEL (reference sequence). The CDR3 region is CASSQEGRGFISYEQYF. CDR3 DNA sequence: TGTGCCAGCAGCCAAGAGGGTCGGGGGTTCATCTCCTACGAGCAGTACTTC.

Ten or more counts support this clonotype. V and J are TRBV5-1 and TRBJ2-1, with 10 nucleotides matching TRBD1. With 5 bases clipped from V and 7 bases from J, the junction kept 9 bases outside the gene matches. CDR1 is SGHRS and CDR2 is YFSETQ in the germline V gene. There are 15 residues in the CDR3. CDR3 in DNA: TGCGCCAGCAGTCTACGGACAGGGGGGAGTAATGAGCAGTTCTTC. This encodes CASSLRTGGSNEQFF.

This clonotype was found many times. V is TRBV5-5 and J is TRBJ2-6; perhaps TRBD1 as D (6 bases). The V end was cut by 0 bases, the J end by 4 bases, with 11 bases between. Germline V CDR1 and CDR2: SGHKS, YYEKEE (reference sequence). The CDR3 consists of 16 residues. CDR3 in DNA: TGTGCCAGCAGCTTGGCAGGGGCGCGAGGGGCCAACGTCCTGACTTTC. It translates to CASSLAGARGANVLTF.

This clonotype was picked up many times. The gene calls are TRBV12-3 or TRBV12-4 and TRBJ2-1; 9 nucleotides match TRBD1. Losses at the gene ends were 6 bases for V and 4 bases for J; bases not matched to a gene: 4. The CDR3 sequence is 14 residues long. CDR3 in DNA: TGTGCCAGCAGGGGACAGGGCTTTTACAATGAGCAGTTCTTC. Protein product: CASRGQGFYNEQFF.

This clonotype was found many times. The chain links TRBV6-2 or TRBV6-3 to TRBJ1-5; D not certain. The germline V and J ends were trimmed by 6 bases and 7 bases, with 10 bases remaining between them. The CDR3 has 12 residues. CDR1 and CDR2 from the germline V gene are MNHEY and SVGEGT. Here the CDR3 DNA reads TGTGCCAGCAGGGAGGGTGGACAGCCCCAGCATTTT. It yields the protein CASREGGQPQHF.

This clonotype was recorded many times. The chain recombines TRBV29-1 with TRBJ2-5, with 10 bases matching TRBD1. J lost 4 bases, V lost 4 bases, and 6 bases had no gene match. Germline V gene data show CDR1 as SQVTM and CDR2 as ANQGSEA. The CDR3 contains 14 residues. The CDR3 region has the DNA TGCAGCGTTGGTGGGACAGGGGTGCTAGAGACCCAGTACTTC. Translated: CSVGGTGVLETQYF.

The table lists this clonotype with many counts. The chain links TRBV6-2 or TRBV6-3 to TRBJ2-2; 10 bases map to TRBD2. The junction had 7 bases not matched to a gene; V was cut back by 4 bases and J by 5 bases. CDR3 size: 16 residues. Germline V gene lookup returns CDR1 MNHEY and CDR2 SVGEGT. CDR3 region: CASSSPSGGPTGELFF. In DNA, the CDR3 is TGTGCCAGCAGTTCCCCTAGCGGGGGCCCGACCGGGGAGCTGTTTTTT.

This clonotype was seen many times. The CDR3 region is CATSVVRDRGTDTQYF. The DNA for the CDR3 is TGTGCCACCAGCGTAGTCCGGGACAGGGGGACAGATACGCAGTATTTT. This sequence joins TRBV15 and TRBJ2-3, with TRBD1 matching over 11 bases. CDR3 size: 16 residues. The germline CDR1 and CDR2 sequences are LNHNV and YYDKDF (reference sequence). J gave up 3 bases and V 5 bases, and 7 bases lay outside the gene matches.

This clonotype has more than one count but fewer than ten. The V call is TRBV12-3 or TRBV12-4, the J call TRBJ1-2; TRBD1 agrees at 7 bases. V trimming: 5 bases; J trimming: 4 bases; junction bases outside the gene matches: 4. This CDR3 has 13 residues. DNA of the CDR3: TGTGCCAGCAGTCGGACAGGAGTCTATGGCTACACCTTC. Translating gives CASSRTGVYGYTF.

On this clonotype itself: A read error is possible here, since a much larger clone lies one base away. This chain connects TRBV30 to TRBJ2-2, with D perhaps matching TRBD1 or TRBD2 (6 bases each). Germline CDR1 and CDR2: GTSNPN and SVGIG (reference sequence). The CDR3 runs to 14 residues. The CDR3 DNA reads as TGTGCCTGGAGACGGACAGCGGGCACCTGGGAGCTGTTTTTT. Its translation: CAWRRTAGTWELFF.

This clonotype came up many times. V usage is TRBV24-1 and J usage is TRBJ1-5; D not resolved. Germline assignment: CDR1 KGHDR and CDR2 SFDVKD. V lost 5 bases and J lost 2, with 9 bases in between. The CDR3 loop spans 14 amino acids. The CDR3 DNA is TGTGCCACCAGTGCGGTGGGTGGCAATCAGCCCCAGCATTTT. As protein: CATSAVGGNQPQHF.

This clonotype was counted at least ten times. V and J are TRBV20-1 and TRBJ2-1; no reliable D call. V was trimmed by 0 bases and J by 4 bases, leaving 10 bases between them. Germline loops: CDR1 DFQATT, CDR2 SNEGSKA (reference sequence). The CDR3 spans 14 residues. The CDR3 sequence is CSAREPTRYNEQFF. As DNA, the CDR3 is TGCAGTGCTAGAGAACCGACCCGTTACAATGAGCAGTTCTTC.

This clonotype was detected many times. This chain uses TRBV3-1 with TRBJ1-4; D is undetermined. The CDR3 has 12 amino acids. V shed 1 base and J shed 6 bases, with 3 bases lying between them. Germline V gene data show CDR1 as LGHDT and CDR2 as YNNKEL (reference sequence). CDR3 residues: CASSQVHEKLFF. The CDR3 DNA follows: TGTGCCAGCAGCCAAGTCCATGAAAAACTGTTTTTT.

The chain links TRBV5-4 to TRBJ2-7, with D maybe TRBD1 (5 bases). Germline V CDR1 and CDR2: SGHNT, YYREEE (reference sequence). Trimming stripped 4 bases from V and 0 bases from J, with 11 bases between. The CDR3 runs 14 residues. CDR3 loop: CASSLHGASYEQYF. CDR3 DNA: TGTGCCAGCAGCCTCCATGGGGCCTCCTACGAGCAGTACTTC.

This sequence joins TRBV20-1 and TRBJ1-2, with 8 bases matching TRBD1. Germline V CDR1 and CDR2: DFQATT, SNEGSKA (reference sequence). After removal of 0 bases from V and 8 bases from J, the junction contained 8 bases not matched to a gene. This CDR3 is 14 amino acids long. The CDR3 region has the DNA TGCAGTGCTAGAGATGCAGGGGGCTGGAACGGCTACACCTTC. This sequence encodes CSARDAGGWNGYTF.

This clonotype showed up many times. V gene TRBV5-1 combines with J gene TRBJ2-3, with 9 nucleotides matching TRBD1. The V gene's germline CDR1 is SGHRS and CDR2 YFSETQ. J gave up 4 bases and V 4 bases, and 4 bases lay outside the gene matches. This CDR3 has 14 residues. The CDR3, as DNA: TGCGCCAGCAGCCTGCGGACAGGGGCAGATACGCAGTATTTT. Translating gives CASSLRTGADTQYF.

The CDR3 DNA reads as TGTGCCAGCTCACTGAGGACGGACAATGAGCAGTTCTTC. Its protein is CASSLRTDNEQFF. The chain is built from TRBV18 and TRBJ2-1, with unresolved D. With 4 bases removed from V and 5 bases from J, the gap between germline ends came to 9 bases. This CDR3 has 13 amino acids. The germline CDR1 and CDR2 sequences are KGHSH and LQKENI.

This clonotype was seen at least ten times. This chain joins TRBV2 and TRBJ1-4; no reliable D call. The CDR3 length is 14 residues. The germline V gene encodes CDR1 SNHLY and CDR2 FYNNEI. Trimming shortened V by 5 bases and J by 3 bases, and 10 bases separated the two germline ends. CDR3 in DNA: TGTGCCAGCAGTCATGAAGGTTCTAATGAAAAACTGTTTTTT. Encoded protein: CASSHEGSNEKLFF. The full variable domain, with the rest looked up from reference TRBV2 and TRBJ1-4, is EPEVTQTPSHQVTQMGQEVILRCVPISNHLYFYWYRQILGQKVEFLVSFYNNEISEKSEIFDDQFSVERPDGSNFTLKIRSTKLEDSAMYFCASSHEGSNEKLFFGSGTQLSVL.